Given below is one TCR beta chain in context. What it recognizes is unknown. Cultured CD4+ T-cell DNA underwent Oncomine TCR Beta short-read sequencing. Each CDR3 protein gets one entry after TCRdb re-called the PCR reads with MiXCR. The repertoire holds about 21,000 distinct CDR3 sequences, over 55% seen once, with more than 7.5% in the top ten. Described treatment: roughly 10-day PBMC culture with coronavirus spike peptide pools or control peptides (ViraFEST assay). This CDR3 comprises 13 residues. The germline CDR1 and CDR2 sequences are SEHNR and FQNEAQ (reference sequence). V was trimmed by 8 bases and J by 0 bases, leaving 8 bases between them. The data derive from a study of vaccination and CD4 T cells after COVID-19.

The chain uses TRBV7-9 and TRBJ1-3; D gene unclear. Sequencing used CD4+ T cells from blood, cultured in vitro. The source is a human donor who had recovered from COVID-19. The CDR3 bases are TGTGCCAGCGGAAGCGACTCTGGAAACACCATATATTTT. This encodes CASGSDSGNTIYF.